Listed below are T cell receptor beta chains from one sample, sequenced in a study of T cells after yellow fever vaccination. One entry per CDR3 protein results from TCRdb running MiXCR on the 5' RACE reads. This repertoire shows 450,000 to 550,000 distinct CDR3 sequences, 15% to 20% found once; its top ten account for 14%. Material: PBMCs, obtained 15 days after the yellow fever booster vaccination. These TCRs come from a young man who received the YFV17D yellow fever vaccine. The CDR3 runs from the conserved cysteine through the conserved F or W. Fields, in order: CDR3 DNA, CDR3 protein, D gene, J gene, V gene, clone size. The D gene is left open where the match is weak. Expanded clones get a size class; other rows say once, few or many, or leave the size out.

TGCGCCAGCAGCTTGGGGGACAGGGCTAATCAGCCCCAGCATTTT,CASSLGDRANQPQHF,TRBD1,TRBJ1-5,TRBV5-1,.
TGTGCCAGCAGCCATGCCGGACTAGCGGGAGGGAGGGAGACCCAGTACTTC,CASSHAGLAGGRETQYF,TRBD2,TRBJ2-5,TRBV4-2,.
TGCAGTGCTAGCCTCCCCACTAGCGGGAGGTTGGAGCAGTACTTC,CSASLPTSGRLEQYF,TRBD2,TRBJ2-7,TRBV20-1,once
TGTGCCAGCAGCTTATTCCGGGGTAGCACAGATACGCAGTATTTT,CASSLFRGSTDTQYF,.,TRBJ2-3,TRBV7-6,few
TGTGCCAGCAGTTTTAGCGGGGCCCACTACAATGAGCAGTTCTTC,CASSFSGAHYNEQFF,TRBD2,TRBJ2-1,TRBV6-5,many
TGTGCCAGCAAAGGGCTAGCGCGGTACAATGAGCAGTTCTTC,CASKGLARYNEQFF,.,TRBJ2-1,TRBV6-5,.
TGTGCCAGCAGCCTCGAGCCGGCCCCTGAAGCTTTCTTT,CASSLEPAPEAFF,.,TRBJ1-1,TRBV3-1,.
TGCGCCAGCAGCTTGCACAGGGTGAACACTGAAGCTTTCTTT,CASSLHRVNTEAFF,.,TRBJ1-1,TRBV5-1,.
TGTGCCACCAGCGGTGGTTTATCCACTAGCACAGATACGCAGTATTTT,CATSGGLSTSTDTQYF,.,TRBJ2-3,TRBV15,.
TGCGCCAGCTCAGCGGACGCAACTAATGAAAAACTGTTTTTT,CASSADATNEKLFF,.,TRBJ1-4,TRBV23-1,few
TGTGCCAGCAGAGAGTTCGGTCAGCCCCAGCATTTT,CASREFGQPQHF,.,TRBJ1-5,TRBV6-2/TRBV6-3,few
TGTGCCAGCAGCCCCCCCTACGAGCAGTACTTC,CASSPPYEQYF,.,TRBJ2-7,TRBV5-6,many
TGCAGCGTTATGGGAACAGATACGCAGTATTTT,CSVMGTDTQYF,.,TRBJ2-3,TRBV29-1,.
TGCAGTGCTGGGGGGGGAACCGGGGAGCTGTTTTTT,CSAGGGTGELFF,TRBD2,TRBJ2-2,TRBV20-1,.
TGTGCCAGCAGCTTAAGGGGGGGCGAGAGGATCTCCTACGAGCAGTACTTC,CASSLRGGERISYEQYF,.,TRBJ2-7,TRBV7-2,.
TGCGCCAGCAGCGAAGGACAGTACAATGAGCAGTTCTTC,CASSEGQYNEQFF,.,TRBJ2-1,TRBV5-1,many
TGTGCCAGCAGTTCTACTCCGGGAACAGCGGATTACGAGCAGTACTTC,CASSSTPGTADYEQYF,.,TRBJ2-7,TRBV28,few
TGCAGTGTAGGGGCCGCCGCAGGCCTATACGAGCAGTACTTC,CSVGAAAGLYEQYF,.,TRBJ2-7,TRBV20-1,few
TGTGCCAGTAGTAGGGGGGCTAGCATTTCCTACAATGAGCAGTTCTTC,CASSRGASISYNEQFF,.,TRBJ2-1,TRBV19,.
TGTGCCAGCAGTTTATCGTCCGTTACCTACGAGCAGTACTTC,CASSLSSVTYEQYF,.,TRBJ2-7,TRBV28,few
TGTGCCAGCAGCGCCGGGACAGGGGCCGCCGGGGAGCTGTTTTTT,CASSAGTGAAGELFF,TRBD1,TRBJ2-2,TRBV9,.
TGCAGTGCTGACCGACTAGCGGGAGAGGAGAGTGAGCAGTTCTTC,CSADRLAGEESEQFF,TRBD2,TRBJ2-1,TRBV20-1,few
TGCAGTAACCGGGACATAACCTACGAGCAGTACTTC,CSNRDITYEQYF,.,TRBJ2-7,TRBV20-1,.
TGTGCCAGCAGTTACTCGATGATAGCGCAACAAGAGACCCAGTACTTC,CASSYSMIAQQETQYF,.,TRBJ2-5,TRBV6-5,.
TGCAGCGTCGTCTGGCGGGGACAGTCCTACGAGCAGTACTTC,CSVVWRGQSYEQYF,.,TRBJ2-7,TRBV29-1,few
TGTGCCATCAGTGACAGATCCAGTCCCGTAGATACGCAGTATTTT,CAISDRSSPVDTQYF,.,TRBJ2-3,TRBV10-3,few
TGTGCCAGCAATAAAGCTTATGAGGGCTACACCTTC,CASNKAYEGYTF,.,TRBJ1-2,TRBV12-3/TRBV12-4,medium-sized
TGCAGTGCTAACCCACTGAGGTCCTATAATTCACCCCTCCACTTT,CSANPLRSYNSPLHF,.,TRBJ1-6,TRBV20-1,few
TGTGCCAGCAGAGACGAGAATTTGACCCAGTACTTC,CASRDENLTQYF,.,TRBJ2-5,TRBV2,.
TGTGCCAGCAGTCTCCAGGCGAGGGGTGAAAAACTGTTTTTT,CASSLQARGEKLFF,.,TRBJ1-4,TRBV28,few
TGTGCCAGCTCACCGTTCGGGGACAGCCGACCTTCTGGGGCCAACGTCCTGACTTTC,CASSPFGDSRPSGANVLTF,TRBD1,TRBJ2-6,TRBV18,.
TGCGCCAGCAGCAGTGCAGCAGGGGAGCAGTACTTC,CASSSAAGEQYF,.,TRBJ2-7,TRBV5-1,.
TGTGCCAGCAGCTTATTCATCAGGGCTGCGCGGGGGGGTGGTTCTGCTGGGGCCAACGTCCTGACTTTC,CASSLFIRAARGGGSAGANVLTF,TRBD2,TRBJ2-6,TRBV7-6,.
TGTGCCAGCTGCTTTCCCGGGACTAGCCCGTATTTT,CASCFPGTSPYF,TRBD2,TRBJ2-3,TRBV12-3/TRBV12-4,.
TGCAGTGCTAGCGGTTGGGTTGGTACTGAAGCTTTCTTT,CSASGWVGTEAFF,.,TRBJ1-1,TRBV20-1,few
TGTGCCATCAATACCGGGACAGGGAAACTTGTGCAGTACTTC,CAINTGTGKLVQYF,TRBD1,TRBJ2-7,TRBV10-3,.
TGTGCCAGCAGCTTACTAGCGGGAGTCAGTGAGCAGTTCTTC,CASSLLAGVSEQFF,TRBD2,TRBJ2-1,TRBV7-2,few
TGTGCCAGCAGTCCCTACGGAGGACTAGCCAAAAACATTCAGTACTTC,CASSPYGGLAKNIQYF,.,TRBJ2-4,TRBV6-2/TRBV6-3,.
TGTGCCAGCAGCTTAGTCTCGGGAGAGGAGGATTGGACAGATACGCAGTATTTT,CASSLVSGEEDWTDTQYF,.,TRBJ2-3,TRBV7-6,few
TGTGCCAGTACCGGACAGGCGAGCTCCTACAATGAGCAGTTCTTC,CASTGQASSYNEQFF,TRBD1,TRBJ2-1,TRBV19,few